These 24 T cell receptor beta chains share one sample of origin, sequenced in a study of cytomegalovirus exposure and HLA in healthy donors. The study ran its PCR with 60 Vbeta and 13 Jbeta primers. Sequencing used immunoSEQ multiplex PCR; TCRdb keeps in-frame clones, though not all of them. This table holds 150,000 to 200,000 clones, 70% to 90% found once. The material sequenced was PBMCs. The receptors shown here come from a man aged 25 to 40 in good health and CMV-seropositive.

V and J are TRBV19 and TRBJ1-1, with 7 bases identical to TRBD1. The CDR3 is made up of 13 amino acids. J lost 10 bases, V lost 5 bases, and 10 bases had no gene match. The germline V gene encodes CDR1 LNHDA and CDR2 SQIVND (reference sequence). CDR3 sequence reads: CASSPTGVFAAFF. The CDR3 DNA follows: TGTGCCAGTAGTCCCACAGGGGTCTTTGCAGCTTTCTTT.

This clone has only one observation. The chain joins TRBV5-8 to TRBJ1-2; D is uncertain. The CDR3 consists of 14 residues. Trimming stripped 0 bases from V and 2 bases from J, with 8 bases between. Germline CDR1 is SGHTS and CDR2 is YDEGEE. The CDR3 sequence is CASSLVPGNYGYTF. The CDR3 DNA is TGTGCCAGCAGCTTGGTACCAGGAAACTATGGCTACACCTTC.

The chain couples TRBV28 to TRBJ1-5, with TRBD1 identical over 9 bases. The CDR3 covers 16 residues. The trim removed 2 bases at V and 3 bases at J, leaving 5 bases unmatched. Germline CDR1 reads MDHEN; CDR2 reads SYDVKM. Here the CDR3 reads CASSLMGQGHNQPQHF. CDR3 in DNA: TGTGCCAGCAGTTTAATGGGACAGGGACACAATCAGCCCCAGCATTTT.

This clone was recorded only once. The chain links TRBV19 to TRBJ1-2, with 8 nucleotides matching TRBD1. The length of the CDR3 is 14 residues. The trim removed 3 bases at V and 4 bases at J, leaving 4 bases unmatched. CDR1 is LNHDA and CDR2 is SQIVND in the germline V gene (reference sequence). Here the CDR3 reads CASSMGQATYGYTF. CDR3 nucleotides: TGTGCCAGTAGTATGGGACAGGCTACCTATGGCTACACCTTC.

The genes are TRBV27 and TRBJ2-2; TRBD1 matches 8 bases. CDR3 length: 19 residues. Germline CDR1 MNHEY, CDR2 SMNVEV (reference sequence). J was trimmed by 0 bases and V by 3 bases; bases with no gene match: 12. The CDR3 nucleotides read TGTGCCAGCAGTTTCGATCCGGACAGGGCCCTAACGAACACCGGGGAGCTGTTTTTT. As protein: CASSFDPDRALTNTGELFF.

In its sample, this clone was seen once. The chain uses TRBV30 and TRBJ2-1, with D possibly matching TRBD1 (6 bases). Germline V lookup: CDR1 GTSNPN, CDR2 SVGIG (reference sequence). The CDR3 is made up of 13 amino acids. The ends were cut back, 1 base at V and 4 bases at J, with 8 bases in the middle. The CDR3 DNA reads as TGTGCCTGGAGTGAGGGGGATTACAATGAGCAGTTCTTC. This sequence encodes CAWSEGDYNEQFF.

This chain connects TRBV7-2 to TRBJ2-2; TRBD2 might be the D (5 bases). The ends were cut back, 5 bases at V and 6 bases at J, with 10 bases in the middle. Germline V gene lookup returns CDR1 SGHTA and CDR2 FQGNSA. This CDR3 region has 13 residues. CDR3 DNA sequence: TGTGCCAGCAGCCATACGAGGGCCGGGGAGCTGTTTTTT. It codes for CASSHTRAGELFF. The whole variable domain, filled in from reference TRBV7-2 and TRBJ2-2, reads GAGVSQSPSNKVTEKGKDVELRCDPISGHTALYWYRQSLGQGLEFLIYFQGNSAPDKSGLPSDRFSAERTGGSVSTLTIQRTQQEDSAVYLCASSHTRAGELFFGEGSRLTVL.

The rearrangement uses TRBV7-2 and TRBJ2-1; 13 nucleotides agree with TRBD2. The CDR3 spans 16 residues. The junction had 4 bases not matched to a gene; V was cut back by 1 base and J by 7 bases. CDR1 is SGHTA and CDR2 is FQGNSA in the germline V gene. The CDR3 here is CASSLVLAGGPNEQFF. CDR3 in DNA: TGTGCCAGCAGCTTAGTACTAGCGGGAGGGCCGAATGAGCAGTTCTTC.

The chain is built from TRBV19 and TRBJ2-5, with 11 bases fitting TRBD2. The CDR3 is 15 residues long. Germline trimming cut 6 bases from V and 7 bases from J; bases unmatched to any gene: 10. Per the germline V gene, CDR1 is LNHDA and CDR2 is SQIVND (reference sequence). CDR3 nucleotides: TGTGCCAGTAGATCACTAGCGGGAGTAGTGGGGACCCAGTACTTC. As protein: CASRSLAGVVGTQYF.

The chain employs TRBV11-1 and TRBJ2-1, with TRBD1 matching over 7 bases. This CDR3 has 16 residues. CDR1 SGHAT and CDR2 FQDESV come from the germline V gene (reference sequence). The trim removed 0 bases at V and 5 bases at J, leaving 7 bases unmatched. Here the CDR3 reads CASSLAGGWSNNEQFF. CDR3 in DNA: TGTGCCAGCAGCTTAGCAGGGGGCTGGTCCAACAATGAGCAGTTCTTC. The full variable domain, rest sourced from reference TRBV11-1 and TRBJ2-1, is EAEVAQSPRYKITEKSQAVAFWCDPISGHATLYWYRQILGQGPELLVQFQDESVVDDSQLPKDRFSAERLKGVDSTLKIQPAELGDSAMYLCASSLAGGWSNNEQFFGPGTRLTVL.

Concerning this clone itself: Within the sample, other DNA sequences also encode this same CDR3. The CDR3 region is CSAESGYGYTF. The CDR3 DNA is TGCAGTGCAGAGTCAGGGTATGGCTACACCTTC. The chain employs TRBV20-1 and TRBJ1-2; a possible D gene is TRBD1 (5 bases). CDR3 size: 11 residues. Germline values: CDR1 DFQATT, CDR2 SNEGSKA (reference sequence). Trimming removed 6 bases from V and 5 bases from J, with 10 bases in between.

The V and J genes are TRBV5-8 and TRBJ1-4, with 8 nucleotides matching TRBD1. The junction had 8 bases not matched to a gene; V was cut back by 1 base and J by 0 bases. The CDR3 covers 18 residues. Germline V lookup: CDR1 SGHTS, CDR2 YDEGEE. This CDR3 reads CASSLKRTGLATNEKLFF. CDR3 nucleotides: TGTGCCAGCAGCTTGAAGAGGACAGGGCTAGCAACTAATGAAAAACTGTTTTTT.

In regard to this clone: The junction departs from the called germline gene at one end, perhaps through a read error. This chain joins TRBV7-9 and TRBJ1-1, with D unresolved. The germline V gene has CDR1 SEHNR and CDR2 FQNEAQ (reference sequence). The CDR3 contains 12 residues. DNA of the CDR3: TGTTCCAGCAGCTTATCAGGAGGTGGGGCTTTCTTT. It yields the protein CSSSLSGGGAFF.

The V gene is TRBV30, the J gene TRBJ1-2; D uncertain. V was trimmed by 8 bases and J by 4 bases, leaving 17 bases between them. Germline V CDR1 and CDR2: GTSNPN, SVGIG (reference sequence). The CDR3 length is 13 residues. As DNA, the CDR3 is TGTGCCCGTGGATCGGCGGCCACCTATGGCTACACCTTC. This gives the protein CARGSAATYGYTF.

This clone has only a few counts. V gene TRBV4-3 combines with J gene TRBJ1-5, with no clear D. Germline values: CDR1 LGHNA, CDR2 YSLEER. This CDR3 comprises 15 residues. V was pared by 0 bases and J by 5 bases, with 11 bases between. CDR3 amino acids: CASSQDRQTYQPQHF. CDR3 DNA sequence: TGCGCCAGCAGCCAAGATAGGCAGACTTATCAGCCCCAGCATTTT.

The rearrangement joins TRBV27 to TRBJ2-7; possible D gene TRBD2, 6 bases. This CDR3 region has 16 residues. Germline-derived CDR1 and CDR2 are MNHEY and SMNVEV (reference sequence). V was cut by 5 bases and J by 0 bases, with 17 bases left in between. In nucleotides, the CDR3 is TGTGCCAGCAGTCCCTCGGGACTCCACCTCTCCTACGAGCAGTACTTC. Protein sequence: CASSPSGLHLSYEQYF.

This clone has a handful of counts. The chain has TRBV18 and TRBJ1-1; TRBD1 agrees at 9 bases. The germline CDR1 and CDR2 sequences are KGHSH and LQKENI. V lost 4 bases, J lost 0 bases, and 3 bases stayed unmatched. The CDR3 totals 15 residues. CDR3 nucleotides: TGTGCCAGCTCACTGGGACAGGGTGTGAACACTGAAGCTTTCTTT. Translated: CASSLGQGVNTEAFF.

This chain links TRBV4-2 with TRBJ1-2, with a tentative D call TRBD1 (5 bases). Germline CDR1 and CDR2: LGHNA and YNFKEQ. The CDR3 consists of 16 residues. The ends were cut back, 2 bases at V and 1 base at J, with 14 bases in the middle. CDR3: CASSQSYRDSNYGYTF. The DNA of the CDR3 is TGTGCCAGCAGCCAATCCTACAGAGACAGTAACTATGGCTACACCTTC.

This clone was recorded a few times. V usage is TRBV6-5 and J usage is TRBJ1-2; TRBD1 matches 10 bases. CDR1 MNHEY and CDR2 SVGAGI come from the germline V gene. This CDR3 contains 15 residues. V lost 0 bases, J lost 5 bases, and 3 bases stayed unmatched. The CDR3 region is CASSYSPGQGYGYTF. CDR3 bases: TGTGCCAGCAGTTACTCCCCGGGACAGGGGTATGGCTACACCTTC.

This clone was observed a single time. The rearrangement uses TRBV27 and TRBJ2-7, with TRBD1 matching 10 bases. Germline CDR1 and CDR2: MNHEY and SMNVEV (reference sequence). V was pared by 5 bases and J by 4 bases, with 5 bases of the junction left unmatched. There are 14 residues in the CDR3. The CDR3 nucleotides are TGTGCCAGCAGTGGGTCGGGACAGGGGTACGAGCAGTACTTC. Amino acid sequence: CASSGSGQGYEQYF.

The rearrangement joins TRBV29-1 to TRBJ1-1; no clear D gene. The length of the CDR3 is 12 residues. The V gene's germline CDR1 is SQVTM and CDR2 ANQGSEA. The germline V and J ends were trimmed by 2 bases and 1 base, with 5 bases remaining between them. The CDR3 DNA follows: TGCAGCGTTGAACAGTCGAACACTGAAGCTTTCTTT. It encodes CSVEQSNTEAFF.

V usage is TRBV29-1 and J usage is TRBJ1-1; 7 bases are shared with TRBD1. Germline lookup yields CDR1 SQVTM and CDR2 ANQGSEA. Losses at the gene ends were 7 bases for V and 5 bases for J; bases not matched to a gene: 16. The CDR3 is 15 residues long. CDR3 DNA sequence: TGCAGCGGGGGGGAACGAGGGGGCGTAAGTACTGAAGCTTTCTTT. Translated: CSGGERGGVSTEAFF.

The chain employs TRBV7-9 and TRBJ1-2; no clear D. The CDR3 length is 14 residues. Germline V gene sequence: CDR1 SEHNR, CDR2 FQNEAQ (reference sequence). The V gene lost 5 bases and the J gene lost 2 bases, with 12 bases spanning the gap. In DNA, the CDR3 is TGTGCCAGCAGCCCTGCGACTTTCAACTATGGCTACACCTTC. This translates into CASSPATFNYGYTF.

V is TRBV7-9 and J is TRBJ2-7, with D unresolved. Trimming took 6 bases from V and 6 from J, leaving 15 bases between them. The CDR3 loop spans 13 amino acids. Germline V CDR1 and CDR2: SEHNR, FQNEAQ (reference sequence). CDR3 residues: CASRPTAAGEQYF. The CDR3 region has the DNA TGTGCCAGCAGACCGACCGCGGCCGGCGAGCAGTACTTC.